The T cell receptor beta chain described here comes from a study of T cells in Graves' hyperthyroidism and ophthalmopathy. Patients between 18 and 65 years old had hyperthyroidism, newly diagnosed and lasting under 2 months. Each 10 ml fresh peripheral blood draw supplied the PBMCs. This clonotype was seen repeatedly, ten times or more. Its antigen remains unidentified. V was shortened by 6 bases and J by 2 bases, with 10 bases between the two germline ends. This CDR3 is built from 13 residues. Findings of the study overall: With a median lead of around 6.7 months before onset, the model predicted ophthalmopathy.

Researchers amplified the TCR beta CDR3 regions from RNA transcripts. A set of HTBI primers served as the primers for a first-round RT-PCR of the TCR CDR3. TCRdb reanalysed the multiplex PCR reads using MiXCR and keeps one entry per CDR3 protein. The data hold 300,000 to 400,000 distinct CDR3 sequences, with 15% to 20% observed a single time. The receptor was isolated from a woman aged 50 to 60 with Graves' hyperthyroidism. The sample taken for sequencing was blood. The V gene is TRBV12-3 or TRBV12-4, the J gene TRBJ1-2, with a possible D match to TRBD1 (5 bases). The CDR3 here is CASSLGDNYGYTF. The CDR3 region has the DNA TGTGCCAGCAGCCTGGGGGACAACTATGGCTACACCTTC.